This is a list of T cell receptor beta chains from one sample in a study of shared clonotypes between healthy human individuals. TCRdb keeps only in-frame clones here, not all; method: immunoSEQ multiplex PCR. The sample includes roughly 2.4 million clones, roughly 95% seen only once; the top ten take roughly 0.13%. Sequenced material: naive CD4+ T cells sorted from blood. These receptors were obtained from a young man in good health. Both conserved end residues are part of each CDR3. The D gene is left open where the match is weak. Clone size, where shown, is once, few, many, or a class for clones that have expanded.

>14|TRBV6-1|TRBJ1-3|.|.
CASRGQPSGNTIYF
TGTGCCAGCCGCGGACAGCCCTCTGGAAACACCATATATTTT
>16|TRBV2|TRBJ1-2|.|.
CASSGVGGSSIYGYTF
TGTGCCAGCAGTGGGGTGGGGGGCTCTTCGATCTATGGCTACACCTTC
>15|TRBV18|TRBJ1-1|.|.
CASSPKQGSNTEAFF
TGTGCCAGCTCACCTAAACAGGGATCGAACACTGAAGCTTTCTTT
>18|TRBV7-9|TRBJ1-3|TRBD1|.
CASSQDRGVLGSGNTIYF
TGTGCCAGCAGCCAAGACAGGGGGGTCCTTGGCTCTGGAAACACCATATATTTT
>14|TRBV30|TRBJ2-1|.|.
CAWSPPWSYNEQFF
TGTGCCTGGAGTCCCCCTTGGTCCTACAATGAGCAGTTCTTC
>13|TRBV2|TRBJ2-5|.|.
CASSGTNQETQYF
TGTGCCAGCAGTGGGACTAACCAAGAGACCCAGTACTTC
>14|TRBV19|TRBJ1-3|.|.
CASRGQGTGNTIYF
TGTGCCAGTAGAGGCCAGGGGACTGGAAACACCATATATTTT
>16|TRBV9|TRBJ2-6|.|.
CASSVGLHSGANVLTF
TGTGCCAGCAGCGTAGGGCTCCACTCTGGGGCCAACGTCCTGACTTTC
>14|TRBV5-5|TRBJ2-7|.|once
CASSLVGSGNEQYF
TGTGCCAGCAGCTTGGTTGGGTCTGGAAACGAGCAGTACTTC
>15|TRBV10-3|TRBJ2-3|.|.
CAIRRGEGGTDTQYF
TGTGCCATCAGGAGGGGGGAAGGCGGCACAGATACGCAGTATTTT
>12|TRBV9|TRBJ1-2|.|.
CASSGENYGYTF
TGTGCCAGCTCGGGGGAAAACTATGGCTACACCTTC
>18|TRBV7-8|TRBJ2-3|.|.
CASSNRGVVELLPDTQYF
TGTGCCAGCAGCAACCGAGGGGTTGTGGAACTGCTGCCAGATACGCAGTATTTT
>12|TRBV10-1|TRBJ2-7|.|.
CASSESTGEQYF
TGCGCCAGCAGTGAGTCGACGGGCGAGCAGTACTTC
>16|TRBV28|TRBJ2-5|TRBD2|.
CASSPPGLAGVETQYF
TGTGCCAGCAGTCCCCCGGGACTAGCGGGGGTGGAGACCCAGTACTTC
>13|TRBV30|TRBJ2-5|.|few
CAWAPGVQETQYF
TGTGCCTGGGCTCCGGGGGTCCAAGAGACCCAGTACTTC
>15|TRBV5-6|TRBJ2-1|TRBD1|.
CASSLGDRAYNEQFF
TGTGCCAGCAGCTTGGGGGACAGGGCTTACAATGAGCAGTTCTTC
>15|TRBV28|TRBJ2-3|TRBD1|.
CASSSRGQLVHTQYF
TGTGCCAGCAGTTCCCGGGGACAGCTGGTCCATACGCAGTATTTT
>14|TRBV9|TRBJ2-5|TRBD1|.
CASSATGREETQYF
TGTGCCAGCAGCGCGACAGGGAGAGAAGAGACCCAGTACTTC
>13|TRBV29-1|TRBJ2-5|.|.
CSVFPGHQETQYF
TGCAGCGTATTCCCGGGACACCAAGAGACCCAGTACTTC
>13|TRBV11-3|TRBJ2-3|.|.
CASSLEGSDTQYF
TGTGCCAGCAGCTTGGAGGGGTCAGATACGCAGTATTTT
>15|TRBV28|TRBJ1-1|.|.
CASRNSGSVNTEAFF
TGTGCCAGCAGGAATTCCGGGAGCGTGAACACTGAAGCTTTCTTT
>14|TRBV7-2|TRBJ1-2|TRBD1|.
CASSLRRTGDGYTF
TGTGCCAGCAGCTTACGCCGGACAGGGGATGGCTACACCTTC
>13|TRBV30|TRBJ1-2|.|.
CAWSVKGRRGYTF
TGTGCCTGGAGTGTAAAGGGGCGGAGGGGCTACACCTTC
>14|TRBV15|TRBJ2-3|.|.
CATSGGISTDTQYF
TGTGCCACCAGCGGCGGAATTTCCACAGATACGCAGTATTTT
>16|TRBV5-1|TRBJ1-1|.|.
CASSLTGGRMNTEAFF
TGCGCCAGCAGCTTGACTGGGGGGAGGATGAACACTGAAGCTTTCTTT
>17|TRBV4-1|TRBJ1-5|TRBD1|.
CASSQDPLDRDGQPQHF
TGCGCCAGCAGCCAAGATCCACTAGACAGGGATGGGCAGCCCCAGCATTTT
>14|TRBV7-2|TRBJ2-5|.|.
CASSLAGPGETQYF
TGTGCCAGCAGCTTAGCGGGGCCTGGAGAGACCCAGTACTTC
>15|TRBV7-8|TRBJ1-5|TRBD1|.
CASSRTTGEDQPQHF
TGTGCCAGCAGTCGGACGACAGGGGAGGATCAGCCCCAGCATTTT
>16|TRBV10-2|TRBJ2-7|.|.
CATTYAGGALSYEQYF
TGCGCCACCACCTATGCCGGGGGAGCCTTGTCCTACGAGCAGTACTTC
>15|TRBV7-2|TRBJ1-3|.|.
CASSLAGVSGNTIYF
TGTGCCAGCAGCTTGGCGGGGGTATCTGGAAACACCATATATTTT
>13|TRBV6-1|TRBJ2-7|.|.
CASRKGGDYEQYF
TGTGCCAGCAGGAAGGGGGGGGACTACGAGCAGTACTTC
>11|TRBV6-1|TRBJ2-2|.|.
CASSGKWELFF
TGTGCCAGCAGTGGAAAGTGGGAGCTGTTTTTT
>12|TRBV2|TRBJ2-5|TRBD1|.
CASNRQGETQYF
TGTGCCAGCAACCGACAGGGGGAGACCCAGTACTTC
>16|TRBV4-3|TRBJ2-1|.|.
CASSRDQAASYNEQFF
TGCGCCAGCAGCCGTGACCAGGCAGCCTCCTACAATGAGCAGTTCTTC
>14|TRBV10-3|TRBJ1-1|.|.
CAIRPGQMNTEAFF
TGTGCCATCAGACCGGGTCAGATGAACACTGAAGCTTTCTTT
>13|TRBV18|TRBJ1-2|.|.
CASSQDQVTGYTF
TGTGCCAGCTCACAAGACCAGGTGACGGGCTACACCTTC
>13|TRBV2|TRBJ1-2|.|.
CASSPWVTGGYTF
TGTGCCAGCAGCCCCTGGGTCACCGGAGGCTACACCTTC
>15|TRBV30|TRBJ2-1|TRBD2|.
CAWARTSTSYNEQFF
TGTGCCTGGGCTCGGACTAGCACCTCCTACAATGAGCAGTTCTTC
>13|TRBV25-1|TRBJ2-3|TRBD1|once
CASRRQGGDTQYF
TGTGCCAGCAGAAGACAGGGGGGAGATACGCAGTATTTT
>14|TRBV4-2|TRBJ2-7|.|.
CASSQDPTGLEQYF
TGTGCCAGCAGCCAAGATCCCACCGGACTTGAGCAGTACTTC
>17|TRBV5-1|TRBJ1-4|.|.
CASSFRSPGRINEKLFF
TGCGCCAGCAGCTTCAGATCTCCGGGACGGATTAATGAAAAACTGTTTTTT
>13|TRBV29-1|TRBJ2-5|.|.
CSVEGVDGETQYF
TGCAGCGTTGAAGGGGTGGACGGTGAGACCCAGTACTTC
>14|TRBV18|TRBJ2-4|.|.
CASSPRRDPGMGHF
TGTGCCAGCTCACCCCGACGGGACCCGGGAATGGGGCACTTC
>15|TRBV29-1|TRBJ2-5|.|.
CSVYGLGGAEETQYF
TGCAGCGTGTACGGATTGGGGGGGGCGGAAGAGACCCAGTACTTC
>13|TRBV29-1|TRBJ1-1|TRBD1|.
CSVAGTGSSEAFF
TGCAGCGTGGCCGGGACAGGGTCTTCTGAAGCTTTCTTT
>13|TRBV30|TRBJ1-6|.|.
CAWKDRDNSPLHF
TGTGCCTGGAAGGACAGAGATAATTCACCCCTCCACTTT
>13|TRBV6-4|TRBJ1-6|.|once
CASQADYNSPLHF
TGTGCCTCTCAGGCAGACTATAATTCACCCCTCCACTTT
>13|TRBV18|TRBJ2-5|.|.
CASSPGGTETQYF
TGTGCCAGCTCACCGGGCGGGACAGAGACCCAGTACTTC
>19|TRBV7-2|TRBJ2-7|.|once
CASSGPGGFRTRPYYEQYF
TGTGCCAGCTCCGGTCCCGGAGGGTTTCGGACGAGACCCTACTACGAGCAGTACTTC
>16|TRBV7-2|TRBJ2-7|TRBD2|.
CASSLAPTSGSNEQYF
TGTGCCAGCAGCTTAGCCCCGACTAGCGGGAGTAACGAGCAGTACTTC
>13|TRBV9|TRBJ2-1|.|.
CASSKQERDEQFF
TGTGCCAGCAGCAAGCAAGAGCGGGATGAGCAGTTCTTC
>13|TRBV18|TRBJ2-7|.|.
CASSPPSSYEQYF
TGTGCCAGCTCACCACCTAGCTCCTACGAGCAGTACTTC
>15|TRBV10-2|TRBJ2-7|.|.
CASTGAESNLYEQYF
TGCGCCAGCACCGGGGCTGAAAGTAACCTTTACGAGCAGTACTTC
>14|TRBV2|TRBJ2-5|.|.
CASRKGTSQETQYF
TGTGCCAGCAGAAAGGGGACAAGCCAAGAGACCCAGTACTTC
>16|TRBV10-3|TRBJ1-1|.|.
CAISDPIPTGNTEAFF
TGTGCCATCAGTGACCCCATCCCTACAGGGAACACTGAAGCTTTCTTT